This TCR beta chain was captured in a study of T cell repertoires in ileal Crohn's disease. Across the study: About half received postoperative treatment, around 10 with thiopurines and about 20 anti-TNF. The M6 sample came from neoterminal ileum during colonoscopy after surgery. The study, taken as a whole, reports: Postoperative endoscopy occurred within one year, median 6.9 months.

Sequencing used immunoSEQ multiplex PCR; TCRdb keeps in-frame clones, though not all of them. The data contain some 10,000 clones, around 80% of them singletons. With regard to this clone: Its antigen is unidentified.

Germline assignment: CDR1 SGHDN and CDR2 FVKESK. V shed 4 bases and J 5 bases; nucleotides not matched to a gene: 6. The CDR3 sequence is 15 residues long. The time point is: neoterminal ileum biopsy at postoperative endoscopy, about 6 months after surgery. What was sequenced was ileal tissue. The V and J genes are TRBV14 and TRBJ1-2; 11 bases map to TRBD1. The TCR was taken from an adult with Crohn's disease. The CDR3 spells CASSPGQGAIYGYTF. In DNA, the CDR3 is TGTGCCAGCAGCCCCGGACAGGGGGCAATATATGGCTACACCTTC.